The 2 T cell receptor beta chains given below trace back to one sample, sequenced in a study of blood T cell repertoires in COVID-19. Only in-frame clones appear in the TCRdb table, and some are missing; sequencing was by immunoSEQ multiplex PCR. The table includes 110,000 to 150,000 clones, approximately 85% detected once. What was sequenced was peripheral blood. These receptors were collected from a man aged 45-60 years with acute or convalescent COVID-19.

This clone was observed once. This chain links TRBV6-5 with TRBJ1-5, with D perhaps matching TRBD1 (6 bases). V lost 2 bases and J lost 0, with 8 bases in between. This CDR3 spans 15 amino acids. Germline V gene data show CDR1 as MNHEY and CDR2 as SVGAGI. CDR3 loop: CASSYTQGSNQPQHF. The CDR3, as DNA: TGTGCCAGCAGTTACACACAGGGTAGCAATCAGCCCCAGCATTTT.

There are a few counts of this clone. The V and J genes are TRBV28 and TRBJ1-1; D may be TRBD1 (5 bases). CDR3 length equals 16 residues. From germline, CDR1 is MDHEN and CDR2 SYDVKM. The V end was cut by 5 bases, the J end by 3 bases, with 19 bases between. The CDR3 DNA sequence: TGTGCCAGCAGTCCCCAGACGCCTCCCAGGGACACTGAAGCTTTCTTT. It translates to CASSPQTPPRDTEAFF. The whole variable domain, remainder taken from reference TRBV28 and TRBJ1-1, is DVKVTQSSRYLVKRTGEKVFLECVQDMDHENMFWYRQDPGLGLRLIYFSYDVKMKEKGDIPEGYSVSREKKERFSLILESASTNQTSMYLCASSPQTPPRDTEAFFGQGTRLTVV.